This T cell receptor beta chain was identified in a study of T-cell memory formation after mild COVID-19. Overall study: Most TCR clusters belonged to a single donor.

After 5'RACE with constant-segment primers, TCR alpha and TCR beta cDNA libraries carrying sample barcodes and UMIs were obtained. TCRdb re-called the 5' RACE reads through MiXCR, storing one row per CDR3 protein. The sample lists hundreds of thousands of distinct CDR3 sequences; roughly 20% were seen once. This clonotype was observed a handful of times. CDR3 length: 13 amino acids. CDR1 and CDR2 (germline): SGDLS, YYNGEE. V lost 3 bases and J 14 bases, leaving 20 bases between the germline ends. The rearrangement links TRBV9 to TRBJ2-5; maybe TRBD1 (6 bases). Sequenced input: PBMCs or a T cell subset sorted from them (not recorded which). The receptor comes from an adult woman who had mild COVID-19 (a few samples of this study predate the infection). Cell type and time point are not known. The CDR3, as DNA: TGTGCCAGCAGCGCCCGGGAACAGGGAGCGCCTTACTTC. Its translation is CASSAREQGAPYF.